Shown below are 3 T cell receptor beta chains from a single sample sequenced in a study of T cells in Graves' hyperthyroidism and ophthalmopathy. Amplification of TCR beta CDR3 regions used RNA as the template. The HTBI primer set served for first-round RT-PCR of the TCR CDR3. TCRdb re-analysed the multiplex PCR reads in MiXCR, keeping a single row per CDR3 protein. The sample records around 500,000 distinct CDR3 sequences, about 20% being singletons. Sequencing was performed on blood. The receptor set was obtained from a woman aged 70-85 years with Graves' ophthalmopathy.

This sequence joins TRBV5-1 and TRBJ2-1, with unresolved D. V lost 2 bases to trimming and J lost 9 bases, with 21 bases between them. The CDR3 covers 16 residues. CDR1 SGHRS and CDR2 YFSETQ come from the germline V gene. CDR3 nucleotide sequence: TGCGCCAGCAGCTTAGTGGGCGCCCCCCCGGTTTTTGAGCAGTTCTTC. As protein: CASSLVGAPPVFEQFF.

This clonotype was recorded a few times. The V gene is TRBV24-1, the J gene TRBJ2-2, with D possibly matching TRBD1 (6 bases). Trimming cost V 10 bases and J 6 bases, with 11 bases left between them. This CDR3 comprises 12 residues. Germline lookup yields CDR1 KGHDR and CDR2 SFDVKD. This chain's CDR3 is CATITGSGELFF. The CDR3 DNA reads TGTGCCACTATTACAGGGTCCGGGGAGCTGTTTTTT.

This clonotype was found many times. The chain recombines TRBV6-1 with TRBJ1-1; possibly TRBD1 for D (5 bases). Germline CDR1 MNHNS, CDR2 SASEGT. This CDR3 contains 13 residues. V gave up 3 bases and J gave up 5 bases, with 10 bases separating them. This CDR3 is CASSEGVGTEAFF. CDR3 sequence (DNA): TGTGCCAGCAGTGAGGGGGTGGGGACTGAAGCTTTCTTT.